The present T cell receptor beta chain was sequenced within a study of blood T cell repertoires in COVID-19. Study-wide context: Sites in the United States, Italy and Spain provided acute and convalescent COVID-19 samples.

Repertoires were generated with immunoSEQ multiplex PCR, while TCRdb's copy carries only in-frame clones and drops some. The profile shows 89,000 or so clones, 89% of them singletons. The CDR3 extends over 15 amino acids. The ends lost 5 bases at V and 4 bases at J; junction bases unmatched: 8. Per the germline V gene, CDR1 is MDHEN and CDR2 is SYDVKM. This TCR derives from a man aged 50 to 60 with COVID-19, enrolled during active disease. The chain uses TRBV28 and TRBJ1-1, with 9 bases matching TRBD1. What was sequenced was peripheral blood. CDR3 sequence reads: CASSKPGQGSTEAFF. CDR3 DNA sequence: TGTGCCAGCAGTAAACCGGGACAGGGATCCACTGAAGCTTTCTTT.